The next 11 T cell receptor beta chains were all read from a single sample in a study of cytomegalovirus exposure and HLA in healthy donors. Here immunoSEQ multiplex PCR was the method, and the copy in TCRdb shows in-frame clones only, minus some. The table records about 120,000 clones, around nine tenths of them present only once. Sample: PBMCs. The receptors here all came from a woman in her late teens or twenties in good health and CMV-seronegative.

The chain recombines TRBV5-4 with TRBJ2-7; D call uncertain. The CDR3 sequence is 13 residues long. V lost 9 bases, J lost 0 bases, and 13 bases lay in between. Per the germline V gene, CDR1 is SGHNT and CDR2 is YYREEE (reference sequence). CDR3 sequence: CATVPENSYEQYF. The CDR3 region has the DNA TGTGCCACTGTCCCGGAGAACTCCTACGAGCAGTACTTC.

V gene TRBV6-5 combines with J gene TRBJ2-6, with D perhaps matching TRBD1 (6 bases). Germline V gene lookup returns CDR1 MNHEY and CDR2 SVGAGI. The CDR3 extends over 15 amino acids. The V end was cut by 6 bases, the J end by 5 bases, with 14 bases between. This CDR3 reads CASSWTALRANVLTF. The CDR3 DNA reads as TGTGCCAGCAGCTGGACAGCTCTGAGGGCCAACGTCCTGACTTTC.

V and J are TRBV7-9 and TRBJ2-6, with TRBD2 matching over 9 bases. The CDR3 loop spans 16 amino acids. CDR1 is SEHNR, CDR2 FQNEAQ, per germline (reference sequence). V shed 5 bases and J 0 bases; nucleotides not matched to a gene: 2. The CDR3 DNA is TGTGCCAGCAGCGTGGGACTAGCCTCTGGGGCCAACGTCCTGACTTTC. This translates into CASSVGLASGANVLTF.

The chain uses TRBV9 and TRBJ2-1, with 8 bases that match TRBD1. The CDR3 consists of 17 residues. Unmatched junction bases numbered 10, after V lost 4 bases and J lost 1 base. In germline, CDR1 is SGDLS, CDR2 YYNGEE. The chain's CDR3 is CASSQLAGTGSYNEQFF. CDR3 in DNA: TGTGCCAGCAGCCAACTTGCCGGGACAGGATCCTACAATGAGCAGTTCTTC.

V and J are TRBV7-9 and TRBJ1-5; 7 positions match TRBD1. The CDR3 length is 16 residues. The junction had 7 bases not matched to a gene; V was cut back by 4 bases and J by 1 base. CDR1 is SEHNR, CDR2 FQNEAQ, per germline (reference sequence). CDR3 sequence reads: CASSSIRGQSNQPQHF. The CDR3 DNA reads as TGTGCCAGCAGCTCCATTCGGGGACAGAGCAATCAGCCCCAGCATTTT.

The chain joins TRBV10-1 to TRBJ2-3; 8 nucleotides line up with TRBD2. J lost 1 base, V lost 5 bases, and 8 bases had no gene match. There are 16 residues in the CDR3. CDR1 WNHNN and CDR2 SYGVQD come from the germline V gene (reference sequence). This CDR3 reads CASSRAKTSGTDTQYF. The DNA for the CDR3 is TGCGCCAGCAGTCGGGCAAAGACTAGCGGCACAGATACGCAGTATTTT.

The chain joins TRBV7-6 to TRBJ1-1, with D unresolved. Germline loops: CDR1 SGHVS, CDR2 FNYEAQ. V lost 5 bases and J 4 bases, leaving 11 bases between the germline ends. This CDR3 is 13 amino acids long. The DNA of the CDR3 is TGTGCCAGCAGCCCTCCGGGATCCACTGAAGCTTTCTTT. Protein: CASSPPGSTEAFF. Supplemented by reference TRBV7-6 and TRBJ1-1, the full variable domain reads GAGVSQSPRYKVTKRGQDVALRCDPISGHVSLYWYRQALGQGPEFLTYFNYEAQQDKSGLPNDRFSAERPEGSISTLTIQRTEQRDSAMYRCASSPPGSTEAFFGQGTRLTVV.

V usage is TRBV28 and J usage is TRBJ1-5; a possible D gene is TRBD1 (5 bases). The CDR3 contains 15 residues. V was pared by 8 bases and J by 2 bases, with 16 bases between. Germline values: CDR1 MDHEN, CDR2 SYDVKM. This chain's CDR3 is CASDKTGDRNQPQHF. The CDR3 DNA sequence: TGTGCCAGCGACAAAACGGGGGACCGCAATCAGCCCCAGCATTTT.

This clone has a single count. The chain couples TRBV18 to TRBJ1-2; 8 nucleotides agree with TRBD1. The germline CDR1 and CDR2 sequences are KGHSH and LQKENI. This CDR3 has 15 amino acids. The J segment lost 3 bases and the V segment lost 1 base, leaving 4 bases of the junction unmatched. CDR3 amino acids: CASSPRDRWDYGYTF. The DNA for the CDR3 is TGTGCCAGCTCACCACGGGACAGGTGGGACTATGGCTACACCTTC.

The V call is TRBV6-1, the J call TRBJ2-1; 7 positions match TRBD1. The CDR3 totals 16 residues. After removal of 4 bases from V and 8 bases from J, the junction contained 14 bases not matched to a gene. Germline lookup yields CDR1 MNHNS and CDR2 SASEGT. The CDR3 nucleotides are TGTGCCAGCAGTGCCACTTTACGAGGGGGCCCGTATGAGCAGTTCTTC. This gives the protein CASSATLRGGPYEQFF.

The chain's CDR3 is CASTRNLDRMPYEQYF. CDR3 in DNA: TGTGCCAGCACTAGAAACTTGGACAGGATGCCCTACGAGCAGTACTTC. This chain connects TRBV2 to TRBJ2-7; 7 bases fit TRBD1. Germline-derived CDR1 and CDR2 are SNHLY and FYNNEI. The CDR3 length is 16 residues. The trim removed 7 bases at V and 2 bases at J, leaving 14 bases unmatched.